These 5 T cell receptor beta chains originate from one sample sequenced in a study of cytomegalovirus exposure and HLA in healthy donors. Some clones are missing from TCRdb's copy, which holds only in-frame ones; the method was immunoSEQ multiplex PCR. The data hold fewer than 200,000 clones, with around 84% observed a single time. Input material: PBMCs. The receptors originated from a man between 18 and 29 years old in good health and CMV-seropositive.

The chain combines TRBV7-9 with TRBJ2-3, with TRBD2 identical over 11 bases. CDR1 SEHNR and CDR2 FQNEAQ come from the germline V gene (reference sequence). This CDR3 region has 17 residues. V lost 4 bases and J lost 2; bases outside the gene matches: 8. The CDR3 sequence is CASSYPLSGRATDTQYF. Written as DNA, the CDR3 is TGTGCCAGCAGCTACCCCCTTAGCGGGAGGGCCACAGATACGCAGTATTTT.

The chain couples TRBV7-9 to TRBJ2-7, with D uncertain. V lost 5 bases and J lost 3, with 8 bases in between. The CDR3 covers 12 residues. Germline V lookup: CDR1 SEHNR, CDR2 FQNEAQ (reference sequence). The CDR3, as DNA: TGTGCCAGCAGCGACATAGACTACGAGCAGTACTTC. Translated: CASSDIDYEQYF.

This clone has just one count. The rearrangement joins TRBV7-9 to TRBJ1-1; possible D gene TRBD1, 5 bases. Deletions cut 1 base from V and 1 base from J, with 10 bases between. The CDR3 extends over 15 amino acids. In germline, CDR1 is SEHNR, CDR2 FQNEAQ (reference sequence). This CDR3 reads CASSLESQGNTEAFF. The CDR3 bases are TGTGCCAGCAGCTTAGAGTCCCAGGGGAACACTGAAGCTTTCTTT.

The chain has TRBV20-1 and TRBJ2-5, with no clear D. Trimming took 3 bases from V and 6 from J, leaving 8 bases between them. In germline, CDR1 is DFQATT, CDR2 SNEGSKA (reference sequence). The CDR3 runs 11 residues. The CDR3 nucleotides are TGCAGTGCTAGGGAGAGCCAGACCCAGTACTTC. Translated, it gives CSARESQTQYF.

V usage is TRBV27 and J usage is TRBJ2-7, with 7 positions matching TRBD1. CDR1 MNHEY and CDR2 SMNVEV come from the germline V gene (reference sequence). The V gene end was trimmed by 5 bases and the J gene end by 6 bases; junction bases not matched to a gene: 4. The CDR3 has 12 amino acids. CDR3 loop: CASSTGVGEQYF. The CDR3 nucleotides are TGTGCCAGCAGTACAGGGGTTGGCGAGCAGTACTTC.